Below, 22 T cell receptor beta chains from the same sample are listed, as sequenced in a study of cytomegalovirus exposure and HLA in healthy donors. Libraries were prepared by immunoSEQ multiplex PCR; TCRdb keeps only in-frame clonotypes and omits some of them. The sample lists roughly 270,000 clones, around 89% occurring once. Sequencing was done on a sample of PBMCs. The receptor set was obtained from a woman younger than 35 in good health and CMV-seronegative.

The chain has TRBV7-2 and TRBJ2-7; D possibly corresponds to TRBD1 (5 bases). CDR1 and CDR2 from the germline V gene are SGHTA and FQGNSA. V shed 2 bases and J shed 4 bases, with 9 bases lying between them. This CDR3 is built from 13 residues. The CDR3 here is CASSLLTGYEQYF. The CDR3 DNA sequence: TGTGCCAGCAGCTTATTAACAGGTTACGAGCAGTACTTC.

This CDR3 reads CASSLGPGLAVKNIQYF. CDR3 coding DNA: TGCGCCAGCAGCTTGGGACCGGGACTAGCGGTAAAAAACATTCAGTACTTC. The chain is built from TRBV5-1 and TRBJ2-4, with TRBD2 identical over 11 bases. CDR3 length equals 17 residues. Germline assignment: CDR1 SGHRS and CDR2 YFSETQ. J gave up 4 bases and V 0 bases, and 6 bases lay outside the gene matches.

The V call is TRBV2, the J call TRBJ2-4, with D possibly TRBD1 on 6 matching bases. With 6 bases removed from V and 0 bases from J, the gap between germline ends came to 15 bases. Per the germline V gene, CDR1 is SNHLY and CDR2 is FYNNEI. The CDR3 is made up of 16 amino acids. CDR3 amino acids: CASSNRDILAKNIQYF. The DNA of the CDR3 is TGTGCCAGCAGCAATCGGGACATACTAGCCAAAAACATTCAGTACTTC.

The V gene is TRBV5-8, the J gene TRBJ2-7, with 10 positions matching TRBD2. V was pared by 3 bases and J by 4 bases, with 10 bases of the junction left unmatched. CDR3 length: 16 residues. Germline CDR1 and CDR2: SGHTS and YDEGEE. Here the CDR3 reads CASSWTSGTRTYEQYF. In DNA form, the CDR3 reads TGTGCCAGCAGCTGGACTAGCGGAACGCGAACGTACGAGCAGTACTTC.

This sequence joins TRBV6-1 and TRBJ2-7, with 7 bases matching TRBD1. V lost 6 bases and J lost 3; bases outside the gene matches: 5. The germline CDR1 and CDR2 sequences are MNHNS and SASEGT. There are 13 residues in the CDR3. The CDR3 region has the DNA TGTGCCAGCAGCAGTAGACAGGGCTACGAGCAGTACTTC. The encoded protein is CASSSRQGYEQYF.

The gene calls are TRBV15 and TRBJ1-1; TRBD1 is a possible D gene (5 bases). The CDR3 is 13 amino acids. V shed 7 bases and J shed 3 bases, with 12 bases lying between them. The germline CDR1 and CDR2 sequences are LNHNV and YYDKDF (reference sequence). The CDR3 region has the DNA TGTGCCACCAACGATCAGGGATACACTGAAGCTTTCTTT. Translation: CATNDQGYTEAFF.

The chain is built from TRBV9 and TRBJ2-5, with D possibly matching TRBD2 (5 bases). The CDR3 length is 12 residues. Trimming took 3 bases from V and 10 from J, leaving 13 bases between them. Germline values: CDR1 SGDLS, CDR2 YYNGEE. Written as DNA, the CDR3 is TGTGCCAGCAGCGACGACTACGGCAGCCAGTACTTC. The encoded protein is CASSDDYGSQYF.

About this clone itself: Other DNA sequences from this sample encode an identical CDR3 as well. V gene TRBV6-5 combines with J gene TRBJ1-4, with D unclear. Germline assignment: CDR1 MNHEY and CDR2 SVGAGI. This CDR3 spans 14 amino acids. The V gene lost 3 bases and the J gene lost 4 bases, with 9 bases spanning the gap. CDR3 sequence (DNA): TGTGCCAGCAGTTATCGCGGTCTTAATGAAAAACTGTTTTTT. It codes for CASSYRGLNEKLFF.

This clone was seen a single time. The chain has TRBV5-6 and TRBJ1-1; D not certain. CDR3 length equals 11 residues. V lost 2 bases and J 5 bases, leaving 4 bases between the germline ends. Germline V CDR1 and CDR2: SGHDT, YYEEEE. CDR3 amino acids: CASSFSTEAFF. CDR3 nucleotide sequence: TGTGCCAGCAGCTTCTCGACTGAAGCTTTCTTT.

The table lists this clone with a count of one. This chain uses TRBV30 with TRBJ1-5, with D possibly matching TRBD1 (5 bases). The germline V gene has CDR1 GTSNPN and CDR2 SVGIG (reference sequence). V was cut by 2 bases and J by 7 bases, with 27 bases left in between. The CDR3 is made up of 18 amino acids. CDR3 loop: CAWSTRGGVSGVRQPQHF. CDR3 coding DNA: TGTGCCTGGAGTACCCGTGGGGGGGTTTCGGGGGTTCGCCAGCCCCAGCATTTT.

The V call is TRBV28, the J call TRBJ2-7; tentatively, D is TRBD2 (6 bases). CDR1 MDHEN and CDR2 SYDVKM come from the germline V gene. The CDR3 runs to 15 residues. Trimming shortened V by 6 bases and J by 4 bases, and 19 bases separated the two germline ends. DNA for the CDR3: TGTGCCAGCAGCTCCCCGGCGGCTAGCGATTACGAGCAGTACTTC. Translated, it gives CASSSPAASDYEQYF.

The chain is built from TRBV28 and TRBJ2-7; 11 positions agree with TRBD1. Germline values: CDR1 MDHEN, CDR2 SYDVKM. This CDR3 contains 15 residues. V was pared by 4 bases and J by 6 bases, with 8 bases of the junction left unmatched. In DNA, the CDR3 is TGTGCCAGCAGTTCCCCCGGACAGGGGGCGATCGAGCAGTACTTC. It codes for CASSSPGQGAIEQYF.

The rearrangement joins TRBV5-1 to TRBJ1-3; D is undetermined. The CDR3 is 14 amino acids. V was clipped by 0 bases and J by 1 base, with 5 bases between them. Germline values: CDR1 SGHRS, CDR2 YFSETQ. The CDR3 loop reads CASSLGRSGNTIYF. In DNA, the CDR3 is TGCGCCAGCAGCTTGGGCAGATCTGGAAACACCATATATTTT.

The table lists this clone with a count of one. V and J are TRBV6-1 and TRBJ1-3, with no clear D. V dropped 7 bases and J dropped 0 bases, with 10 bases sitting between them. CDR3 length: 14 residues. The germline CDR1 and CDR2 sequences are MNHNS and SASEGT. The CDR3 protein is CASKAVPSGNTIYF. The DNA for the CDR3 is TGTGCCAGCAAAGCGGTCCCCTCTGGAAACACCATATATTTT.

The chain employs TRBV10-3 and TRBJ2-4, with 8 nucleotides matching TRBD1. This CDR3 comprises 15 residues. With V trimmed by 2 bases and J by 8 bases, 8 bases remained unmatched. Germline values: CDR1 ENHRY, CDR2 SYGVKD. For the CDR3, the DNA is TGTGCCATCAGTGAGGCTGGACAGGGCAGGTACATTCAGTACTTC. Residues: CAISEAGQGRYIQYF.

The V gene is TRBV4-1, the J gene TRBJ2-7; TRBD1 is a possible D gene (6 bases). The germline gives CDR1 MGHRA, CDR2 YSYEKL. V was cut by 0 bases and J by 7 bases, with 10 bases left in between. The CDR3 is 13 residues long. CDR3 in amino acids: CASSQEQGYEQYF. For the CDR3, the DNA is TGCGCCAGCAGCCAAGAACAGGGCTATGAGCAGTACTTC.

This sequence joins TRBV6-5 and TRBJ2-7; D not resolved. The CDR3 has 14 residues. CDR1 and CDR2 from the germline V gene are MNHEY and SVGAGI. Trimming stripped 0 bases from V and 5 bases from J, with 11 bases between. DNA of the CDR3: TGTGCCAGCAGTTACTCGAATGTCAGAAACGAGCAGTACTTC. The encoded protein is CASSYSNVRNEQYF.

The chain employs TRBV6-5 and TRBJ1-4; D is ambiguous. Trimming pared 6 bases from V and 7 bases from J, leaving 15 bases between. The CDR3 extends over 14 amino acids. CDR1 and CDR2 (germline): MNHEY, SVGAGI. CDR3 region: CASSPALRGEKLFF. CDR3 DNA: TGTGCCAGCAGCCCAGCGTTACGGGGTGAAAAACTGTTTTTT.

This chain joins TRBV4-1 and TRBJ2-5; D is undetermined. From germline, CDR1 is MGHRA and CDR2 YSYEKL. V lost 0 bases to trimming and J lost 4 bases, with 15 bases between them. This CDR3 is 16 amino acids long. The CDR3 region has the DNA TGCGCCAGCAGCCAAGATCTGCCCGAGAGTCGAGAGACCCAGTACTTC. It yields the protein CASSQDLPESRETQYF.

The chain is built from TRBV15 and TRBJ1-5; tentatively, D is TRBD1 (5 bases). From germline, CDR1 is LNHNV and CDR2 YYDKDF (reference sequence). Between the trimmed V and J ends, which lost 1 base and 7 bases, there was a span of 11 bases. This CDR3 region has 14 residues. This CDR3 is CATSRGDSSQPQHF. In nucleotides, the CDR3 is TGTGCCACCAGCAGAGGTGACAGTTCACAGCCCCAGCATTTT.

The chain is built from TRBV5-1 and TRBJ2-7; tentative D call: TRBD1 (5 bases). V dropped 4 bases and J dropped 0 bases, with 8 bases sitting between them. CDR1 and CDR2 (germline): SGHRS, YFSETQ. This CDR3 has 13 amino acids. CDR3: CASSDRTSYEQYF. As DNA, the CDR3 is TGCGCCAGCAGCGACAGAACCTCCTACGAGCAGTACTTC.

The chain couples TRBV27 to TRBJ1-1, with D possibly matching TRBD1 (6 bases). Germline CDR1 MNHEY, CDR2 SMNVEV (reference sequence). V was shortened by 6 bases and J by 1 base, with 9 bases between the two germline ends. There are 13 residues in the CDR3. CDR3 sequence reads: CASRPTGNTEAFF. CDR3 sequence (DNA): TGTGCCAGCAGACCGACAGGGAACACTGAAGCTTTCTTT.